What follows is one T cell receptor (beta chain) and its context. The antigen remains undetermined. TCRdb itself ran the RT-PCR reads through MiXCR, one entry per CDR3 protein. The sample shows approximately 730,000 distinct CDR3 sequences, approximately 15% of them seen only once. Trimming pared 1 base from V and 4 bases from J, leaving 10 bases between. The length of the CDR3 is 14 residues. Germline V CDR1 and CDR2: SGHTA, FQGNSA. This sample is part of a study of response to subunit inactivated influenza vaccine. Study-wide results and caveats: Each seasonal flu vaccination may recruit only limited new T cells, authors suggested.

Sequencing was performed on PBMCs from blood, taken 14 to 15 days before vaccination. This chain links TRBV7-2 with TRBJ2-5; TRBD1 might be the D (5 bases). This TCR came from a man over 45 who received an inactivated influenza vaccine. In nucleotides, the CDR3 is TGTGCCAGCAGCTTAGATCGACAGAGAGAGACCCAGTACTTC. Translating gives CASSLDRQRETQYF.